These 8 T cell receptor beta chains share one sample of origin, sequenced in a study of blood T cell repertoires in COVID-19. Data came from immunoSEQ multiplex PCR; TCRdb stores just in-frame clones and leaves some out. This table has a few hundred thousand clones, approximately 89% appearing once. The source material was peripheral blood. Every receptor here comes from a woman aged 30 to 39 with COVID-19, enrolled during active disease.

The rearrangement uses TRBV19 and TRBJ1-2; possible D gene TRBD1, 5 bases. The germline CDR1 and CDR2 sequences are LNHDA and SQIVND (reference sequence). CDR3 length equals 14 residues. V gave up 3 bases and J gave up 2 bases, with 10 bases separating them. This CDR3 reads CASSIRGMNYGYTF. CDR3 nucleotide sequence: TGTGCCAGTAGTATCCGGGGGATGAACTATGGCTACACCTTC.

The chain is built from TRBV2 and TRBJ1-5; TRBD1 agrees at 12 bases. The V and J ends lost 6 bases and 5 bases, in that order; junction bases with no gene match: 2. Germline CDR1 and CDR2: SNHLY and FYNNEI. CDR3 length: 14 amino acids. The CDR3 bases are TGTGCCAGCAGGGGGACAGGGGGCGATCAGCCCCAGCATTTT. This gives the protein CASRGTGGDQPQHF.

The V call is TRBV3-1 (or the pseudogene TRBV3-2), the J call TRBJ2-7; D gene uncertain. Looked up from germline, CDR1 is LGHDT and CDR2 is YNNKEL (reference sequence). With 4 bases removed from V and 1 base from J, the gap between germline ends came to 11 bases. This CDR3 has 14 amino acids. CDR3: CASSLSASSYEQYF. CDR3 sequence (DNA): TGTGCCAGCAGCCTGAGCGCGTCATCCTACGAGCAGTACTTC.

The rearrangement joins TRBV9 to TRBJ1-5; tentatively, D is TRBD1 (5 bases). The V and J ends lost 4 bases and 6 bases respectively, with 11 bases between them. Germline loops: CDR1 SGDLS, CDR2 YYNGEE. The CDR3 has 13 amino acids. CDR3 coding DNA: TGTGCCAGCAGCAAGGGGATGGGTCAGCCCCAGCATTTT. Translating it yields CASSKGMGQPQHF.

The chain links TRBV7-8 to TRBJ1-1, with TRBD1 identical over 8 bases. V shed 1 base and J 6 bases; nucleotides not matched to a gene: 7. The CDR3 consists of 15 residues. Germline CDR1 is SGHVS and CDR2 is FQNEAQ. In nucleotides, the CDR3 is TGTGCCAGCAGCTTAGTCCCGGACAGGGTGGCTGAAGCTTTCTTT. Translated, it gives CASSLVPDRVAEAFF.

The J gene is TRBJ1-1, the V gene TRBV6-5; TRBD1 agrees at 10 bases. The CDR3 is 15 residues long. CDR1 and CDR2 from the germline V gene are MNHEY and SVGAGI. The V gene end was trimmed by 6 bases and the J gene end by 3 bases; junction bases not matched to a gene: 7. CDR3 sequence: CASSSGQGFYTEAFF. The CDR3 nucleotides are TGTGCCAGCAGCTCGGGACAGGGGTTCTACACTGAAGCTTTCTTT.

This clone has only a few counts. The rearrangement uses TRBV20-1 and TRBJ2-7; D not resolved. Germline loops: CDR1 DFQATT, CDR2 SNEGSKA (reference sequence). Between the trimmed V and J ends, which lost 5 bases and 4 bases, there was a span of 9 bases. The CDR3 is 11 amino acids. CDR3 nucleotides: TGCAGTGCTCAGGTCGGTTACGAGCAGTACGTC. Its translation is CSAQVGYEQYV.

This clone was seen a few times. This chain joins TRBV2 and TRBJ1-4; 8 nucleotides agree with TRBD1. Looked up from germline, CDR1 is SNHLY and CDR2 is FYNNEI. After removal of 6 bases from V and 8 bases from J, the junction contained 8 bases not matched to a gene. The CDR3 extends over 14 amino acids. The chain's CDR3 is CASRVDRGGEKLFF. DNA of the CDR3: TGTGCCAGCAGAGTAGACAGGGGAGGGGAAAAACTGTTTTTT.